One and the same sample provided the 17 T cell receptor beta chains below, sequenced in a study of T cells expressing NK-cell markers. TCRdb reanalyzed the 5' RACE reads, giving one entry per CDR3 protein sequence and no DNA. The listing records a few hundred thousand distinct CDR3 sequences. Sample: blood T cells: a sorted CD56 or NKG2C T cell subset, CD4+ or CD8+ T cells, or bulk PBMC T cells (not recorded which). Source of these receptors: a man between 18 and 69 years old in good health.

V is TRBV19 and J is TRBJ2-2; TCRdb designates TRBD2, a call that cannot be tested without DNA. From germline, CDR1 is LNHDA and CDR2 SQIVND (reference sequence). This CDR3 comprises 18 residues. The CDR3 reads CASNGGPLAGANTGELFF.

The chain recombines TRBV24-1 with TRBJ2-1. The CDR3 is 13 residues long. CDR1 is KGHDR and CDR2 is SFDVKD in the germline V gene. This chain's CDR3 is CATSGVTDNEQFF.

The CDR3 sequence is CASSQKKGLAGVNEQFF. The chain joins TRBV12-3 or TRBV12-4 to TRBJ2-1; TCRdb reports TRBD2, a call that lacks DNA to check it against. The CDR3 is 17 amino acids.

The rearrangement joins TRBV12-3 or TRBV12-4 to TRBJ2-7; no DNA is available, so the TRBD1 call from TCRdb remains unchecked. The CDR3 totals 13 residues. This CDR3 reads CASNRDFGYEQYF.

This chain joins TRBV6-4 and TRBJ2-6; the D gene TCRdb calls, TRBD2, cannot be checked with no DNA. Germline V gives CDR1 MRHNA, CDR2 SNTAGT. The length of the CDR3 is 20 residues. CDR3 in amino acids: CASSDPALAGDPSGANVLTF.

V usage is TRBV20-1 and J usage is TRBJ1-2; there is no DNA to check the TCRdb D call of TRBD1. Germline lookup yields CDR1 DFQATT and CDR2 SNEGSKA (reference sequence). The CDR3 totals 14 residues. The CDR3 sequence is CSVSRDVANYGYTF.

The chain recombines TRBV14 with TRBJ1-4. Germline assignment: CDR1 SGHDN and CDR2 FVKESK. The CDR3 consists of 14 residues. The chain's CDR3 is CASSLWTWEKNCFF. Filled out from reference TRBV14 and TRBJ1-4, the complete variable domain reads EAGVTQFPSHSVIEKGQTVTLRCDPISGHDNLYWYRRVMGKEIKFLLHFVKESKQDESGMPNNRFLAERTGGTYSTLKVQPAELEDSGVYFCASSLWTWEKNCFFGSGTQLSVL.

The chain has TRBV6-2 or TRBV6-3 and TRBJ1-2; TCRdb designates TRBD1, a call that cannot be tested without DNA. CDR3 length: 15 amino acids. CDR1 and CDR2 from the germline V gene are MNHEY and SVGEGT. The CDR3 spells CASSYRGPNPLRYTF.

The V call is TRBV29-1, the J call TRBJ2-7; the D call of TRBD1 rests on TCRdb alone, since no DNA is present to check it. This CDR3 has 12 residues. Germline CDR1 reads SQVTM; CDR2 reads ANQGSEA. The CDR3 here is CSVEQGGLEQYF.

The rearrangement joins TRBV11-2 to TRBJ2-2; TCRdb calls TRBD1, which cannot be checked without DNA. Germline lookup yields CDR1 SGHAT and CDR2 FQNNGV. This CDR3 spans 14 amino acids. The CDR3 here is CASSLAGAAGELFF.

This CDR3 is CASRSDRGWNYGYTF. The chain combines TRBV2 with TRBJ1-2; TCRdb's assignment of TRBD1 cannot be checked, as there is no DNA. Germline CDR1 is SNHLY and CDR2 is FYNNEI. This CDR3 is 15 amino acids long.

V gene TRBV27 combines with J gene TRBJ2-7. From germline, CDR1 is MNHEY and CDR2 SMNVEV (reference sequence). This CDR3 region has 14 residues. The CDR3 sequence: CASSPIGSAYEQYF.

This rearrangement joins TRBV12-3 or TRBV12-4 to TRBJ2-1; as DNA is missing, the TRBD2 call by TCRdb cannot be tested. The CDR3 length is 14 residues. CDR3 sequence: CASNKLAGEGEQFF.

The V gene is TRBV20-1, the J gene TRBJ2-5; TCRdb's D gene call, TRBD1, goes unchecked for lack of DNA. Germline assignment: CDR1 DFQATT and CDR2 SNEGSKA (reference sequence). The CDR3 spans 15 residues. The CDR3 sequence: CSAAVGQGAGETQYF.

The rearrangement joins TRBV5-1 to TRBJ2-7. CDR3 length: 13 amino acids. Germline V lookup: CDR1 SGHRS, CDR2 YFSETQ. CDR3 protein: CASSVGPVAEQYF.

The V and J genes are TRBV5-1 and TRBJ2-7; without DNA, the TCRdb call of TRBD1 cannot be checked. This CDR3 comprises 15 residues. Germline CDR1 and CDR2: SGHRS and YFSETQ. The CDR3 loop reads CASSLALDNFYEQYF. The full variable domain, its missing parts supplied by reference TRBV5-1 and TRBJ2-7, is KAGVTQTPRYLIKTRGQQVTLSCSPISGHRSVSWYQQTPGQGLQFLFEYFSETQRNKGNFPGRFSGRQFSNSRSEMNVSTLELGDSALYLCASSLALDNFYEQYFGPGTRLTVT.

This chain joins TRBV5-1 and TRBJ2-3; as DNA is missing, the TRBD1 call by TCRdb cannot be tested. This CDR3 contains 15 residues. Germline V gene lookup returns CDR1 SGHRS and CDR2 YFSETQ. The CDR3 sequence: CASSLTGTVADTQYF.